One and the same sample provided the 21 T cell receptor beta chains below, sequenced in a study of shared clonotypes between healthy human individuals. Sequencing was performed with immunoSEQ multiplex PCR; in TCRdb, only in-frame clones are kept and a portion is missing. The sample yields roughly 1 million clones, 65% to 80% seen once. Input material: memory CD4+ T cells sorted from blood. Subset defined: CD45RA-negative fraction. The receptors were gathered from a man aged 18 to 29 in good health.

This rearrangement joins TRBV7-8 to TRBJ2-5; D gene uncertain. The CDR3 contains 15 residues. CDR1 and CDR2 from the germline V gene are SGHVS and FQNEAQ. The V and J ends lost 3 bases and 3 bases respectively, with 14 bases between them. The CDR3 region has the DNA TGTGCCAGCAGCTTGGGGTCCAACCGGAAAGAGACCCAGTACTTC. Its protein is CASSLGSNRKETQYF.

A few counts support this clone. Other DNA sequences in the sample encode the same CDR3. This sequence joins TRBV4-3 and TRBJ2-3; 8 nucleotides align to TRBD2. The germline V gene encodes CDR1 LGHNA and CDR2 YSLEER. The CDR3 covers 14 residues. V dropped 1 base and J dropped 6; count of bases not matched to a gene: 3. CDR3: CASSQGGLVDTQYF. DNA for the CDR3: TGCGCCAGCAGCCAAGGGGGACTAGTGGATACGCAGTATTTT.

This clone was counted a few times. The rearrangement joins TRBV5-6 to TRBJ1-2, with D perhaps TRBD1 (6 bases). The V end lost 4 bases, the J end lost 4 bases, and 17 bases lay between the germline ends. The length of the CDR3 is 15 residues. From germline, CDR1 is SGHDT and CDR2 YYEEEE. CDR3 bases: TGTGCCAGCAGCCCACCAGAAGGGGGAGTCTATGGCTACACCTTC. Translating gives CASSPPEGGVYGYTF. The complete variable domain, with remaining parts taken from reference TRBV5-6 and TRBJ1-2, reads DAGVTQSPTHLIKTRGQQVTLRCSPKSGHDTVSWYQQALGQGPQFIFQYYEEEERQRGNFPDRFSGHQFPNYSSELNVNALLLGDSALYLCASSPPEGGVYGYTFGSGTRLTVV.

This clone was found once. The gene calls are TRBV7-6 and TRBJ1-2; possibly TRBD1 for D (5 bases). Germline assignment: CDR1 SGHVS and CDR2 FNYEAQ. V lost 1 base and J 4 bases, leaving 13 bases between the germline ends. The length of the CDR3 is 15 residues. The CDR3 here is CASSLETGGGYGYTF. The CDR3 coding sequence is TGTGCCAGCAGCTTAGAAACAGGAGGAGGCTATGGCTACACCTTC.

This chain joins TRBV11-3 and TRBJ2-5, with 11 bases lining up with TRBD2. Unmatched junction bases numbered 9, after V lost 5 bases and J lost 4 bases. Germline V CDR1 and CDR2: SGHNT, YENEEA. CDR3 length equals 16 residues. The CDR3 spells CASSPTSGRGRETQYF. The CDR3 region has the DNA TGTGCCAGCAGCCCTACTAGCGGGAGAGGAAGAGAGACCCAGTACTTC.

The chain couples TRBV9 to TRBJ2-1; possible D gene TRBD2, 6 bases. The CDR3 extends over 15 amino acids. Trimming took off 2 bases at V and 6 bases at J, with 15 bases between the two ends. The germline CDR1 and CDR2 sequences are SGDLS and YYNGEE. In DNA, the CDR3 is TGTGCCAGCAGCGTGGCTGGGACTCCTGCCAATGAGCAGTTCTTC. As protein: CASSVAGTPANEQFF.

V usage is TRBV19 and J usage is TRBJ2-2, with TRBD2 matching over 15 bases. Germline V gene sequence: CDR1 LNHDA, CDR2 SQIVND (reference sequence). The CDR3 covers 16 residues. Germline trimming cut 6 bases from V and 5 bases from J; bases unmatched to any gene: 4. As DNA, the CDR3 is TGTGCCAGTAGAACCGGGACTAGCGGGAGGACCGGGGAGCTGTTTTTT. Encoded protein: CASRTGTSGRTGELFF.

CDR3 in DNA: TGCGCCAGCAACGAGGACGGGACAGGACCCTACGAGCAGTACTTC. Protein product: CASNEDGTGPYEQYF. V gene TRBV5-1 combines with J gene TRBJ2-7, with 8 bases aligning to TRBD1. The CDR3 is made up of 15 amino acids. With 6 bases clipped from V and 2 bases from J, the junction kept 10 bases outside the gene matches. Germline V gives CDR1 SGHRS, CDR2 YFSETQ.

Written as DNA, the CDR3 is TGTGCCAGCAGCTTGCCATACCAAGAGACCCAGTACTTC. This translates into CASSLPYQETQYF. V is TRBV5-4 and J is TRBJ2-5; D gene uncertain. The length of the CDR3 is 13 residues. The germline V gene encodes CDR1 SGHNT and CDR2 YYREEE (reference sequence). Trimming took off 1 base at V and 0 bases at J, with 4 bases between the two ends.

This clone was counted a single time. The J gene is TRBJ2-5, the V gene TRBV12-5; 8 bases align to TRBD2. V trimming: 11 bases; J trimming: 1 base; junction bases outside the gene matches: 12. Germline V gives CDR1 LGHNT, CDR2 FRNRAP. The CDR3 consists of 15 residues. The CDR3 DNA is TGTGCTGGAAATGGGGCGGGGGGATTCCAAGAGACCCAGTACTTC. Translating gives CAGNGAGGFQETQYF. Combining the CDR3 with reference TRBV12-5 and TRBJ2-5 gives the whole variable domain DARVTQTPRHKVTEMGQEVTMRCQPILGHNTVFWYRQTMMQGLELLAYFRNRAPLDDSGMPKDRFSAEMPDATLATLKIQPSEPRDSAVYFCAGNGAGGFQETQYFGPGTRLLVL.

The chain joins TRBV11-2 to TRBJ1-5, with D possibly matching TRBD1 (5 bases). The CDR3 has 13 residues. V lost 7 bases to trimming and J lost 4 bases, with 11 bases between them. Germline assignment: CDR1 SGHAT and CDR2 FQNNGV. The CDR3 loop is CASTLGANQPQHF. CDR3 in DNA: TGTGCCAGCACCCTAGGGGCGAATCAGCCCCAGCATTTT. Variable domain in full (rest from reference TRBV11-2 and TRBJ1-5): EAGVAQSPRYKIIEKRQSVAFWCNPISGHATLYWYQQILGQGPKLLIQFQNNGVVDDSQLPKDRFSAERLKGVDSTLKIQPAKLEDSAVYLCASTLGANQPQHFGDGTRLSIL.

Regarding this clone: Other nucleotide sequences in the sample specify the same CDR3. This chain links TRBV7-9 with TRBJ2-7; D gene unclear. The V gene lost 5 bases and the J gene lost 4 bases, with 6 bases spanning the gap. The CDR3 covers 11 residues. Germline assignment: CDR1 SEHNR and CDR2 FQNEAQ (reference sequence). In DNA form, the CDR3 reads TGTGCCAGCAGCCCCCTATACGAGCAGTACTTC. This sequence encodes CASSPLYEQYF.

This clone was detected a few times. The chain joins TRBV10-1 to TRBJ2-7; possible D gene TRBD1, 6 bases. Trimming pared 7 bases from V and 0 bases from J, leaving 16 bases between. The CDR3 is made up of 15 amino acids. The germline V gene has CDR1 WNHNN and CDR2 SYGVQD (reference sequence). CDR3 amino acids: CASIGTLRSSYEQYF. CDR3 in DNA: TGCGCCAGCATTGGGACATTAAGGAGCTCCTACGAGCAGTACTTC.

Only one count was recorded for this clone. The chain uses TRBV12-5 and TRBJ2-1, with D perhaps matching TRBD2 (5 bases). The ends were cut back, 0 bases at V and 8 bases at J, with 20 bases in the middle. The germline CDR1 and CDR2 sequences are LGHNT and FRNRAP. This CDR3 is built from 17 residues. In nucleotides, the CDR3 is TGTGCTAGTGGTTTGGTACCTAGGGCTAGCCGAGGCCATGAGCAGTTCTTC. Protein sequence: CASGLVPRASRGHEQFF.

This clone was detected once. The chain is built from TRBV30 and TRBJ2-7; possibly TRBD2 for D (5 bases). Germline-derived CDR1 and CDR2 are GTSNPN and SVGIG (reference sequence). V lost 1 base and J 4 bases, leaving 8 bases between the germline ends. CDR3 length equals 12 residues. The CDR3 spells CAWSARDYEQYF. CDR3 bases: TGTGCCTGGAGTGCCCGGGATTACGAGCAGTACTTC.

A word on this clone: At one end, the junction sequence differs from germline, possibly due to a read error. Other DNA sequences in the sample encode the same CDR3. The chain uses TRBV7-7 and TRBJ2-5; TRBD2 matches at 11 bases. Germline V gives CDR1 SSHAT, CDR2 FNYEAQ (reference sequence). The CDR3 spans 14 residues. The CDR3 here is CASSLGLAGETQYF. The DNA of the CDR3 is TGTGCTAGCAGCTTAGGACTAGCGGGAGAGACCCAGTACTTC. Filled out from reference TRBV7-7 and TRBJ2-5, the complete variable domain reads GAGVSQSPRYKVTKRGQDVTLRCDPISSHATLYWYQQALGQGPEFLTYFNYEAQPDKSGLPSDRFSAERPEGSISTLTIQRTEQRDSAMYRCASSLGLAGETQYFGPGTRLLVL.

The chain has TRBV7-9 and TRBJ2-3; 7 positions match TRBD1. CDR3 length equals 15 residues. Germline CDR1 SEHNR, CDR2 FQNEAQ (reference sequence). Germline trimming cut 5 bases from V and 2 bases from J; bases unmatched to any gene: 7. CDR3 nucleotides: TGTGCCAGCAGCATTCCGGGACAGATCACAGATACGCAGTATTTT. Protein product: CASSIPGQITDTQYF.

This chain connects TRBV6-1 to TRBJ2-7; 9 nucleotides match TRBD2. Germline-derived CDR1 and CDR2 are MNHNS and SASEGT. The ends lost 0 bases at V and 4 bases at J; junction bases unmatched: 4. The CDR3 covers 15 residues. CDR3 DNA sequence: TGTGCCAGCAGTGAAGCGCGGGCGGGGGGGTACGAGCAGTACTTC. Translating gives CASSEARAGGYEQYF.

The chain links TRBV2 to TRBJ2-7; perhaps TRBD1 as D (7 bases). The CDR3 covers 14 residues. V shed 3 bases and J shed 7 bases, with 16 bases lying between them. Germline lookup yields CDR1 SNHLY and CDR2 FYNNEI. The CDR3 DNA reads as TGTGCCAGCAGTGATATGTCAGGGGGGACTGAGCAGTACTTC. This codes for CASSDMSGGTEQYF. Based on the CDR3 plus reference TRBV2 and TRBJ2-7, the full variable domain is EPEVTQTPSHQVTQMGQEVILRCVPISNHLYFYWYRQILGQKVEFLVSFYNNEISEKSEIFDDQFSVERPDGSNFTLKIRSTKLEDSAMYFCASSDMSGGTEQYFGPGTRLTVT.

The rearrangement links TRBV5-6 to TRBJ2-5, with D uncertain. CDR3 length equals 13 residues. V lost 4 bases and J lost 2, with 9 bases in between. Germline lookup yields CDR1 SGHDT and CDR2 YYEEEE. CDR3 sequence reads: CASSPGPQETQYF. CDR3 DNA sequence: TGTGCCAGCAGCCCGGGCCCTCAAGAGACCCAGTACTTC.

The rearrangement links TRBV30 to TRBJ1-1; weak D call: TRBD1 (5 bases). The germline CDR1 and CDR2 sequences are GTSNPN and SVGIG (reference sequence). CDR3 size: 13 residues. V dropped 4 bases and J dropped 6 bases, with 15 bases sitting between them. The CDR3 DNA is TGTGCCTGGAAGCTGGCAGGGCTCGCTGAAGCTTTCTTT. As protein: CAWKLAGLAEAFF.